This T cell receptor beta chain was sequenced during a study of T cells in Graves' hyperthyroidism and ophthalmopathy (dated by TCRdb to between 2018 and 2020). Concerning the study at large: Peripheral blood samples were taken at initial diagnosis, before any treatment was given. Prospective prediction of ophthalmopathy was tested in an independent validation cohort of 18 hyperthyroidism patients and 15 to 17 patients who later progressed to ophthalmopathy. To identify TCR V-J signatures that set the groups apart, the researchers used a discovery cohort of 100 patients, made up of 43 with Graves' ophthalmopathy and some 58 with stable Graves' hyperthyroidism. After sampling, hyperthyroidism patients received methimazole starting at 30 mg daily, and ophthalmopathy patients received high-dose intravenous methylprednisolone. The approximately 98 discovery patients were randomly divided into training and test sets at a 7:3 ratio. TCR Vbeta CDR3 sequencing of around 130 peripheral blood samples (43 ophthalmopathy, roughly 72 hyperthyroidism and roughly 17 progressor patients) is reported in the paper. Thyroid tissue and blood T-cell repertoires from about six Graves' hyperthyroidism patients were also compared in the study.

The CDR1 and CDR2 encoded by the germline V gene are SGHTA and FQGNSA. The CDR3, cysteine through phenylalanine, is 16 amino acids long. Of the read, only the CDR3 DNA is kept; its 48 bases are in frame from base 1. Results the study describes overall, beyond this receptor: In cross-validation, a model built on a 13 V-J signature told ophthalmopathy apart from stable hyperthyroidism with just under 90% sensitivity and 81% to 82% specificity, and in testing the same model reached 80%/75%. In validation, the model predicted progression to ophthalmopathy with approximately 69% sensitivity and approximately 72% specificity, a median of around six months before onset. Most expanded thyroid clonotypes (frequency above 0.001) were also found in blood, which suggests that blood repertoires may mirror thyroid immune responses. No statistical method was used to fix the sample size in advance, and group allocation was not hidden from the investigators.

As for this clonotype: The antigen it recognizes is unknown. Base qualities are not provided; no much larger clone lies one nucleotide away.

The TCR beta CDR3 regions were amplified from the RNA transcripts. A first-round RT-PCR of the TCR CDR3 used the HTBI primer set with the Qiagen OneStep RT-PCR kit. A second multiplex PCR round built the libraries, followed by size selection and purification. Libraries were sequenced paired-end with 100 bp reads on an Illumina HiSeq2000. In the source study's methods: Raw data were processed with SOAPnuke, discarding reads with adapters, uncalled bases, mean Phred below 15, or no exact constant-primer or identifier match. High-quality paired reads were merged with COPE v1.2.5, and unique nucleotide sequences were defined as clonotypes. MiTCR v1.1 was used to align clonotypes to the IMGT TRBV, TRBD and TRBJ reference segments. Only V-J combinations with frequency above 0.0001, covering approximately 99% of repertoires, were analysed. A TCS score was defined as the ratio of F50 (clonal expansion) to E x V (chaos), with BLOSUM62-based TCRdist applied between CDR3 peptides within each V-J. Welch's t-statistics and random forest reduced around 520 V-J features to some 14, which were used in a naive Bayes classifier (R e1071). TCRdb applied fastp at Q25 and MiXCR to the public reads, then kept only in-frame beta chains. Rows merge per CDR3 protein into single entries with the most common DNA and genes. What appears here as the V and J calls and clone size reflects TCRdb's work, not the paper's. Within this sample are about 480,000 distinct CDR3 sequences, with around an eighth of them counted one time only. 15% to 20% of the sample is taken by the ten largest.

Graves' hyperthyroidism was defined as stable when no progression to ophthalmopathy occurred over 18 months of follow-up. Hyperthyroidism patients were newly diagnosed, had a disease duration of under 2 months, and were aged 18 to 65 years. The study excluded patients with uncontrolled infections, other autoimmune diseases, pregnancy or lactation. Clinical symptoms, serum thyroxine and TRAb, thyroid ultrasound, and orbital computed tomography formed the basis for the diagnoses. PBMCs were isolated from approximately 10 ml of fresh peripheral blood by Ficoll-Paque density gradient centrifugation. Trizol reagent was used to extract total RNA, and RNA quality was then checked on an Agilent 2100 Bioanalyzer.

This chain is built from TRBV7-2 and TRBJ1-3, and the D gene may be TRBD1, 6 bases matching. The origin of this receptor is a woman between 18 and 29 years old with Graves' hyperthyroidism. The material sequenced was blood. The nucleotides are TGTGCAAGAACCCACCTTGGCAGGGGTTGGCGAAACACCATATATTTT. Translated, this gives CARTHLGRGWRNTIYF.